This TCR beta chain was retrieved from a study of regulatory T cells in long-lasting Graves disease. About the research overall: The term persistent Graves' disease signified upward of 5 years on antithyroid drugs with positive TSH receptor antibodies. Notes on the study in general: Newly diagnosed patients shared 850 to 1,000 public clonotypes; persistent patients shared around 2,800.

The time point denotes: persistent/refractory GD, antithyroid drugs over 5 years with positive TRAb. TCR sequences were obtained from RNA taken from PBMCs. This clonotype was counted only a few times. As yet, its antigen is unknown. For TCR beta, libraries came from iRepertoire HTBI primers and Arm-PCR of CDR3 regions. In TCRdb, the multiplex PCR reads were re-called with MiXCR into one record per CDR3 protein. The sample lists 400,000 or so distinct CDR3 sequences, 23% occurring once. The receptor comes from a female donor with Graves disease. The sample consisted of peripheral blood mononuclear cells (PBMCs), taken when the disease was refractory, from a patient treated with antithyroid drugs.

The CDR3 sequence is CASSLNVIGRAGFSEQFF. The CDR3 DNA follows: TGCGCCAGCAGCTTAAATGTCATCGGGAGGGCCGGGTTTAGTGAGCAGTTCTTC. The chain carries TRBV5-1 and TRBJ2-1; 8 positions match TRBD2. The CDR3 has 18 amino acids. Per germline, CDR1 SGHRS and CDR2 YFSETQ. The trim removed 2 bases at V and 9 bases at J, leaving 19 bases unmatched.